Shown below are 24 T cell receptor beta chains from a single sample sequenced in a study of chemoradiotherapy in HPV16-positive cancers. Sequencing used immunoSEQ multiplex PCR; TCRdb keeps in-frame clones, though not all of them. The sample records approximately 30,000 clones, about 87% being singletons. The specimen comprised blood, sampled from a patient who underwent chemoradiotherapy. Every receptor here comes from a human donor with HPV-associated anogenital cancer.

This clone was recorded once. This rearrangement joins TRBV11-2 to TRBJ1-1; tentative D call: TRBD1 (5 bases). Germline V gene lookup returns CDR1 SGHAT and CDR2 FQNNGV. Trimming removed 5 bases at V and 1 base at J, with 14 bases between. The CDR3 is made up of 15 amino acids. CDR3 nucleotide sequence: TGTGCCAGCAGCCTTCAGGGCAGGACGAACACTGAAGCTTTCTTT. Its translation: CASSLQGRTNTEAFF.

V is TRBV5-6 and J is TRBJ1-4; D gene unclear. Germline V gene sequence: CDR1 SGHDT, CDR2 YYEEEE. The CDR3 contains 14 residues. V gave up 6 bases and J gave up 0 bases, with 9 bases separating them. Written as DNA, the CDR3 is TGTGCCAGCAACCGACAAGCAACTAATGAAAAACTGTTTTTT. Its protein is CASNRQATNEKLFF.

This rearrangement joins TRBV28 to TRBJ1-5; no clear D. With 5 bases removed from V and 1 base from J, the gap between germline ends came to 12 bases. CDR1 is MDHEN and CDR2 is SYDVKM in the germline V gene. The CDR3 has 15 amino acids. CDR3 sequence reads: CASSHFKGSNQPQHF. The CDR3 nucleotides are TGTGCCAGCAGTCACTTCAAAGGGAGCAATCAGCCCCAGCATTTT. Combining the CDR3 with reference TRBV28 and TRBJ1-5 gives the whole variable domain DVKVTQSSRYLVKRTGEKVFLECVQDMDHENMFWYRQDPGLGLRLIYFSYDVKMKEKGDIPEGYSVSREKKERFSLILESASTNQTSMYLCASSHFKGSNQPQHFGDGTRLSIL.

The chain has TRBV10-3 and TRBJ1-5; 7 bases are a match to TRBD1. This CDR3 comprises 18 residues. J was trimmed by 6 bases and V by 0 bases; bases with no gene match: 14. In germline, CDR1 is ENHRY, CDR2 SYGVKD. The CDR3 protein is CAISESTYGTVRPQPQHF. CDR3 nucleotides: TGTGCCATCAGTGAGTCGACCTACGGGACAGTGAGACCTCAGCCCCAGCATTTT.

The rearrangement joins TRBV19 to TRBJ1-1; D uncertain. The CDR3 runs to 15 residues. V was cut by 4 bases and J by 7 bases, with 19 bases left in between. From germline, CDR1 is LNHDA and CDR2 SQIVND (reference sequence). The CDR3: CASSTRRALTDEAFF. CDR3 in DNA: TGTGCCAGTAGTACACGTCGGGCCCTGACGGATGAAGCTTTCTTT.

The genes are TRBV11-2 and TRBJ2-7; 9 positions match TRBD2. Germline V CDR1 and CDR2: SGHAT, FQNNGV. The CDR3 length is 14 residues. With V trimmed by 8 bases and J by 0 bases, 5 bases remained unmatched. For the CDR3, the DNA is TGTGCCAGCGGGCGGGGGGGGCTCTCCTACGAGCAGTACTTC. Its protein product is CASGRGGLSYEQYF.

The chain is built from TRBV5-1 and TRBJ1-2, with D unclear. The germline gives CDR1 SGHRS, CDR2 YFSETQ. V lost 4 bases and J 3 bases, leaving 10 bases between the germline ends. The CDR3 is 13 residues long. Written as DNA, the CDR3 is TGCGCCAGCAGCAGGAATCGCGACTATGGCTACACCTTC. It specifies CASSRNRDYGYTF.

The rearrangement uses TRBV4-2 and TRBJ2-1; a possible D gene is TRBD1 (5 bases). Germline V gene lookup returns CDR1 LGHNA and CDR2 YNFKEQ. V was pared by 0 bases and J by 4 bases, with 22 bases between. The CDR3 has 19 residues. CDR3 sequence (DNA): TGTGCCAGCAGCCAAGATGGAGAAGGGGCGCCCTCCGGATACAATGAGCAGTTCTTC. It specifies CASSQDGEGAPSGYNEQFF.

The J gene is TRBJ1-5, the V gene TRBV30, with TRBD1 identical over 10 bases. This CDR3 is 16 amino acids long. Germline loops: CDR1 GTSNPN, CDR2 SVGIG (reference sequence). Trimming cost V 5 bases and J 2 bases; bases outside gene matches: 9. CDR3 amino acids: CAWRDRGPGGNQPQHF. CDR3 bases: TGTGCCTGGCGGGACAGGGGCCCGGGGGGCAATCAGCCCCAGCATTTT. Filled out from reference TRBV30 and TRBJ1-5, the complete variable domain reads SQTIHQWPATLVQPVGSPLSLECTVEGTSNPNLYWYRQAAGRGLQLLFYSVGIGQISSEVPQNLSASRPQDRQFILSSKKLLLSDSGFYLCAWRDRGPGGNQPQHFGDGTRLSIL.

The gene calls are TRBV5-1 and TRBJ1-1; D not certain. Germline CDR1 is SGHRS and CDR2 is YFSETQ. The CDR3 length is 13 residues. V was pared by 6 bases and J by 7 bases, with 16 bases between. This CDR3 is CASMFQGSGEAFF. CDR3 nucleotides: TGCGCCAGCATGTTCCAAGGGAGTGGTGAAGCTTTCTTT.

The chain has TRBV25-1 and TRBJ1-1; 7 nucleotides align to TRBD1. CDR1 MGHDK and CDR2 SYGVNS come from the germline V gene. CDR3 length: 15 amino acids. V shed 3 bases, J shed 2 bases, and the junction held 6 bases outside the gene matches. The CDR3 DNA reads TGTGCCAGCAGTGAGGCCGGGACAGCTAACACTGAAGCTTTCTTT. As protein: CASSEAGTANTEAFF. The complete variable domain, with remaining parts taken from reference TRBV25-1 and TRBJ1-1, reads EADIYQTPRYLVIGTGKKITLECSQTMGHDKMYWYQQDPGMELHLIHYSYGVNSTEKGDLSSESTVSRIRTEHFPLTLESARPSHTSQYLCASSEAGTANTEAFFGQGTRLTVV.

The chain combines TRBV2 with TRBJ2-3, with D perhaps TRBD2 (6 bases). CDR3 size: 15 residues. The V and J ends lost 7 bases and 0 bases respectively, with 14 bases between them. Germline V lookup: CDR1 SNHLY, CDR2 FYNNEI. For the CDR3, the DNA is TGTGCCAGCAACCGGCGGGGACCTAGCACAGATACGCAGTATTTT. Protein product: CASNRRGPSTDTQYF. The full variable domain, its missing parts supplied by reference TRBV2 and TRBJ2-3, is EPEVTQTPSHQVTQMGQEVILRCVPISNHLYFYWYRQILGQKVEFLVSFYNNEISEKSEIFDDQFSVERPDGSNFTLKIRSTKLEDSAMYFCASNRRGPSTDTQYFGPGTRLTVL.

The rearrangement joins TRBV5-6 to TRBJ1-2; 7 bases align to TRBD1. Germline V gives CDR1 SGHDT, CDR2 YYEEEE. There are 14 residues in the CDR3. Trimming took 7 bases from V and 6 from J; bases not matched to a gene: 12. The CDR3: CASGLTGKRHGYTF. The CDR3 coding sequence is TGTGCCAGCGGATTGACAGGGAAACGGCATGGCTACACCTTC.

This chain joins TRBV19 and TRBJ1-5; the D gene is possibly TRBD1 (6 bases). The CDR3 length is 16 residues. V lost 5 bases and J 1 base, leaving 15 bases between the germline ends. CDR1 and CDR2 (germline): LNHDA, SQIVND (reference sequence). CDR3 amino acids: CASSYNPGESNQPQHF. The CDR3 DNA reads TGTGCCAGTAGTTATAACCCAGGGGAAAGCAATCAGCCCCAGCATTTT.

In regard to this clone: Additional DNA sequences in this sample encode the identical CDR3. The gene calls are TRBV5-6 and TRBJ2-5, with TRBD2 matching over 13 bases. The CDR3 covers 17 residues. Germline V gene lookup returns CDR1 SGHDT and CDR2 YYEEEE. V lost 3 bases, J lost 1 base, and 6 bases stayed unmatched. This CDR3 reads CASSYRTSGGPQETQYF. The CDR3 region has the DNA TGTGCCAGCAGCTACAGGACTAGCGGGGGACCCCAAGAGACCCAGTACTTC. The variable domain in full, with the rest retrieved from reference TRBV5-6 and TRBJ2-5, is DAGVTQSPTHLIKTRGQQVTLRCSPKSGHDTVSWYQQALGQGPQFIFQYYEEEERQRGNFPDRFSGHQFPNYSSELNVNALLLGDSALYLCASSYRTSGGPQETQYFGPGTRLLVL.

The CDR3 loop is CASNQPGGGAFF. CDR3 bases: TGTGCCAGCAATCAACCGGGCGGGGGGGCTTTCTTT. The chain is built from TRBV6-5 and TRBJ1-1, with D possibly TRBD1 on 5 matching bases. Germline CDR1 MNHEY, CDR2 SVGAGI. The CDR3 sequence is 12 residues long. Between the trimmed V and J ends, which lost 7 bases and 11 bases, there was a span of 17 bases.

This chain connects TRBV7-2 to TRBJ1-1, with D uncertain. V was pared by 1 base and J by 0 bases, with 12 bases between. Germline lookup yields CDR1 SGHTA and CDR2 FQGNSA. This CDR3 is built from 16 residues. CDR3 region: CASSLEGLYMNTEAFF. CDR3 bases: TGTGCCAGCAGCTTAGAGGGTTTATACATGAACACTGAAGCTTTCTTT. The full variable domain, its missing parts supplied by reference TRBV7-2 and TRBJ1-1, is GAGVSQSPSNKVTEKGKDVELRCDPISGHTALYWYRQSLGQGLEFLIYFQGNSAPDKSGLPSDRFSAERTGGSVSTLTIQRTQQEDSAVYLCASSLEGLYMNTEAFFGQGTRLTVV.

V is TRBV6-5 and J is TRBJ1-2; D is uncertain. Trimming shortened V by 2 bases and J by 4 bases, and 11 bases separated the two germline ends. CDR3 length: 14 residues. In germline, CDR1 is MNHEY, CDR2 SVGAGI. The CDR3 DNA reads TGTGCCAGCAGTTACGCTACGAACGCCTATGGCTACACCTTC. It is translated as CASSYATNAYGYTF.

The rearrangement links TRBV19 to TRBJ1-1; weak D call: TRBD1 (5 bases). The V end was cut by 9 bases, the J end by 11 bases, with 22 bases between. This CDR3 is 13 amino acids long. CDR1 LNHDA and CDR2 SQIVND come from the germline V gene (reference sequence). CDR3 loop: CASSSQVSLNAFF. Written as DNA, the CDR3 is TGTGCCAGCAGTTCACAGGTTTCACTGAACGCTTTCTTT.

The genes are TRBV30 and TRBJ1-2; D uncertain. Germline V CDR1 and CDR2: GTSNPN, SVGIG (reference sequence). With 2 bases removed from V and 8 bases from J, the gap between germline ends came to 12 bases. The CDR3 covers 12 residues. CDR3 residues: CAWSLQSKGYTF. CDR3 nucleotides: TGTGCCTGGAGTCTTCAGTCCAAGGGCTACACCTTC.

The V gene is TRBV30, the J gene TRBJ1-3; TRBD1 might be the D (5 bases). From germline, CDR1 is GTSNPN and CDR2 SVGIG (reference sequence). Trimming stripped 1 base from V and 0 bases from J, with 10 bases between. The CDR3 is 15 amino acids. In DNA form, the CDR3 reads TGTGCCTGGAGTGCAGACAGACGCTCTGGAAACACCATATATTTT. This translates into CAWSADRRSGNTIYF.

V usage is TRBV29-1 and J usage is TRBJ1-1, with D uncertain. The V gene lost 3 bases and the J gene lost 4 bases, with 12 bases spanning the gap. Germline V lookup: CDR1 SQVTM, CDR2 ANQGSEA. This CDR3 region has 13 residues. This CDR3 is CSVDLKEGTEAFF. The CDR3 DNA reads as TGCAGCGTTGATCTCAAAGAGGGCACTGAAGCTTTCTTT.

The chain recombines TRBV23-1 with TRBJ2-1; D possibly corresponds to TRBD2 (7 bases). TRBV23-1 belongs to the ORF category, with a function that is uncertain. There are 17 residues in the CDR3. The V end was cut by 0 bases, the J end by 7 bases, with 19 bases between. This CDR3 reads CASSQSNWGGRRNEQFF. CDR3 in DNA: TGCGCCAGCAGTCAATCTAATTGGGGGGGGCGAAGGAATGAGCAGTTCTTC.

The table lists this clone with a few counts. This rearrangement joins TRBV7-3 to TRBJ2-5, with D hard to call. Germline lookup yields CDR1 SGHTA and CDR2 FQGTGA. V gave up 0 bases and J gave up 4 bases, with 0 bases separating them. The CDR3 contains 11 residues. CDR3 residues: CASSLTETQYF. CDR3 nucleotide sequence: TGTGCCAGCAGCTTAACAGAGACCCAGTACTTC.